This record covers a single T cell receptor (beta chain). The data stem from a study of cytomegalovirus exposure and HLA in healthy donors. The data were produced by immunoSEQ multiplex PCR, yet TCRdb's version contains in-frame clones alone and is incomplete. The sample has some 170,000 clones; 65% to 90% are singletons. The CDR3 loop spans 13 amino acids. V gave up 4 bases and J gave up 0 bases, with 9 bases separating them. Germline lookup yields CDR1 SQVTM and CDR2 ANQGSEA. The chain employs TRBV29-1 and TRBJ1-2; D remains ambiguous. Sequenced: PBMCs. This clonotype was sampled from a young woman in good health and CMV-seronegative. This CDR3 is CSVANPTNYGYTF. The CDR3 DNA reads as TGCAGCGTTGCGAATCCTACTAACTATGGCTACACCTTC.